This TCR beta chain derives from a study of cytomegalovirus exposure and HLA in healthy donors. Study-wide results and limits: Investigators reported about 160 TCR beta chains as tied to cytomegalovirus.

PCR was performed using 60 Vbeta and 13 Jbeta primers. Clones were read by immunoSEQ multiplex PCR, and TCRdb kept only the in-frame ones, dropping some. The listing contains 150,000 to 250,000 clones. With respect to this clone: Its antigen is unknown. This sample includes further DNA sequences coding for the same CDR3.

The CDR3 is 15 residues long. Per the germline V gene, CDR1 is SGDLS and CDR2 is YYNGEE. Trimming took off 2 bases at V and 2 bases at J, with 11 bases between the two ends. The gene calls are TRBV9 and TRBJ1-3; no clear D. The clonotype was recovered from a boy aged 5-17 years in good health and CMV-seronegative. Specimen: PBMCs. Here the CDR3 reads CASSVVPTAGNTIYF. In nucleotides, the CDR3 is TGTGCCAGCAGCGTGGTCCCCACGGCTGGAAACACCATATATTTT.